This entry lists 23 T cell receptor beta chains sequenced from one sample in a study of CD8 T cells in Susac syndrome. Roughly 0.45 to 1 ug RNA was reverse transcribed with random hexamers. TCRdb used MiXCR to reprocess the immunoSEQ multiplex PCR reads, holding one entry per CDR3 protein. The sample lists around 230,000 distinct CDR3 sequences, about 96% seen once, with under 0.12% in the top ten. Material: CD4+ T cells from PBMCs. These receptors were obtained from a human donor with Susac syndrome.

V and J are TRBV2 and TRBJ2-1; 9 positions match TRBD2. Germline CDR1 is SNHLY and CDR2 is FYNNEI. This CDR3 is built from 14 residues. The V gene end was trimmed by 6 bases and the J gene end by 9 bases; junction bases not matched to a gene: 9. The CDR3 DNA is TGTGCCAGCAGAGAGGCGGGAGGGCCGAGTGAGCAGTTCTTC. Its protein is CASREAGGPSEQFF.

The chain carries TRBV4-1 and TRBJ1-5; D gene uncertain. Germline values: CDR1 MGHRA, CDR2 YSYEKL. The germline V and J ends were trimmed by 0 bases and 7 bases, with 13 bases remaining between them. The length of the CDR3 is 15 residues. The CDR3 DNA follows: TGCGCCAGCAGCCAAGACAAGGGTCCGACGCAGCCCCAGCATTTT. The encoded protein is CASSQDKGPTQPQHF.

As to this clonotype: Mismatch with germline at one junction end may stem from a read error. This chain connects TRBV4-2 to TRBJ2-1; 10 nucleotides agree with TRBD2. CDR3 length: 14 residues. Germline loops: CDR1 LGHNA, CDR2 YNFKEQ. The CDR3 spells CASSQGSGRAERVF. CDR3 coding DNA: TGTGCCAGCAGCCAAGGAAGCGGGAGGGCCGAAAGGGTCTTC.

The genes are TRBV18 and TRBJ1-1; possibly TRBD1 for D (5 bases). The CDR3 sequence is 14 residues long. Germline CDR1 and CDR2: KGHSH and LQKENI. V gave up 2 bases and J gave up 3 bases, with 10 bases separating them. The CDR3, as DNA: TGTGCCAGCTCACCAGGGGGGTCGCACACTGAAGCTTTCTTT. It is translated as CASSPGGSHTEAFF.

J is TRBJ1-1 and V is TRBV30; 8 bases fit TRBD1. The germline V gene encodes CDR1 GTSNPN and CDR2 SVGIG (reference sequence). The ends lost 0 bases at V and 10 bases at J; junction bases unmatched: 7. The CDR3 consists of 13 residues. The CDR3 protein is CAWSVQRDRSAFF. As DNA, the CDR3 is TGTGCCTGGAGTGTCCAAAGGGACAGGTCAGCTTTCTTT.

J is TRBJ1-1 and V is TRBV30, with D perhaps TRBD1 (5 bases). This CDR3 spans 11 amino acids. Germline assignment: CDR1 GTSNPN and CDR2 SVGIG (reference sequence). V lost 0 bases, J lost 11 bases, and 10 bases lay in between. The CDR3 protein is CAWSVSGVAFF. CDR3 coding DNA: TGTGCCTGGAGTGTTTCGGGGGTGGCTTTCTTT.

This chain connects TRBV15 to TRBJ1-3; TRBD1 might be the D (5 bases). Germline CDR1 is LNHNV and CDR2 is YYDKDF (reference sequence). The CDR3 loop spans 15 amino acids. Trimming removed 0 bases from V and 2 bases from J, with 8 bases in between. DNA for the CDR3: TGTGCCACCAGCAGAGACAGGGTCACTGGAAACACCATATATTTT. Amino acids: CATSRDRVTGNTIYF.

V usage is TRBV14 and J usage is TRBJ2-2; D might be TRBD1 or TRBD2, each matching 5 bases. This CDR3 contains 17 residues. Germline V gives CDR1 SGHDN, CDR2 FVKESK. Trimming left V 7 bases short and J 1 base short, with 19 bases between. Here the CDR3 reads CASNKEGTIENTGELFF. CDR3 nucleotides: TGTGCCAGCAACAAAGAAGGGACGATAGAGAACACCGGGGAGCTGTTTTTT.

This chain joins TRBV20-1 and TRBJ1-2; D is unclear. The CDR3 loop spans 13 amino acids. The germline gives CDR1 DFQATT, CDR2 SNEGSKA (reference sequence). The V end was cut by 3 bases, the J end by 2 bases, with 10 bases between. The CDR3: CSARSGLNYGYTF. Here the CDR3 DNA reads TGCAGTGCTAGGTCAGGACTGAACTATGGCTACACCTTC.

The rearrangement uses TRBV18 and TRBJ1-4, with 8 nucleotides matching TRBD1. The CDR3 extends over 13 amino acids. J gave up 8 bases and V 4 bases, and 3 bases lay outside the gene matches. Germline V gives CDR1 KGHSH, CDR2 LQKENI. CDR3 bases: TGTGCCAGCTCACTCGGACAGGGAGAAAAACTGTTTTTT. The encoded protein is CASSLGQGEKLFF. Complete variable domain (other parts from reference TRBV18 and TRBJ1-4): NAGVMQNPRHLVRRRGQEARLRCSPMKGHSHVYWYRQLPEEGLKFMVYLQKENIIDESGMPKERFSAEFPKEGPSILRIQQVVRGDSAAYFCASSLGQGEKLFFGSGTQLSVL.

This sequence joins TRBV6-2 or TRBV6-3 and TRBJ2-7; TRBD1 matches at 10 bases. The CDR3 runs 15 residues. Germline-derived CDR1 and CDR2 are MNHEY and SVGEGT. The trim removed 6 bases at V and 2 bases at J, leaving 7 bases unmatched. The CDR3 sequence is CASRLPGQGPYEQYF. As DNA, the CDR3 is TGTGCCAGCAGACTCCCGGGACAGGGGCCCTACGAGCAGTACTTC.

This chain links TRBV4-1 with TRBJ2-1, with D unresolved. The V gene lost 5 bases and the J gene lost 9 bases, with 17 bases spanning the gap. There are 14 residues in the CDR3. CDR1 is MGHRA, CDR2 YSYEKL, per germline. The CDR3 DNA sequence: TGCGCCAGCAGCACCTTGGCTAGTTTGGGTGAGCAGTTCTTC. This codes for CASSTLASLGEQFF.

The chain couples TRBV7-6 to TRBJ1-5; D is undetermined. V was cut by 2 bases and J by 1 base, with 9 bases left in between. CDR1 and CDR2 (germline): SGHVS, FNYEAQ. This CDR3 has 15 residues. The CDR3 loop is CASSLTGESNQPQHF. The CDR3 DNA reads TGTGCCAGCAGCTTAACCGGGGAGAGCAATCAGCCCCAGCATTTT.

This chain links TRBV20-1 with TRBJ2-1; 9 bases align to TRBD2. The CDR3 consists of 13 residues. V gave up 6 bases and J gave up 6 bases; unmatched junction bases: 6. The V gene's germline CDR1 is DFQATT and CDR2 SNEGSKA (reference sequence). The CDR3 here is CSAELAGANEQFF. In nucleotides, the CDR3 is TGCAGTGCCGAATTAGCGGGAGCCAATGAGCAGTTCTTC.

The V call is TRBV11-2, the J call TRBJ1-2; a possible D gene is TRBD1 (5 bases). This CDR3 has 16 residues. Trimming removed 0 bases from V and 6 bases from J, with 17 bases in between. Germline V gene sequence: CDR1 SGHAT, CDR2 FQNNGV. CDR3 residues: CASSLDGVRAGDGYTF. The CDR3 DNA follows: TGTGCCAGCAGCTTAGACGGTGTCAGGGCGGGAGATGGCTACACCTTC.

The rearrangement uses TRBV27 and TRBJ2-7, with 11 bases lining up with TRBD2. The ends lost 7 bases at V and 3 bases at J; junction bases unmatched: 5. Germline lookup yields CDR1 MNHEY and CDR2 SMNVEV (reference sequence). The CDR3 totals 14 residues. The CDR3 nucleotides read TGTGCCAGCACTCTAGCGGGAGGACTCTACGAGCAGTACTTC. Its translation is CASTLAGGLYEQYF.

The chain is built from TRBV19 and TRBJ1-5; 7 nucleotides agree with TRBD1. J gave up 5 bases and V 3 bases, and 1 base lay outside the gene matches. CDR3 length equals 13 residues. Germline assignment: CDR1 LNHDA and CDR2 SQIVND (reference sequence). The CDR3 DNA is TGTGCCAGTAGTATGGACAGGCATCAGCCCCAGCATTTT. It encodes CASSMDRHQPQHF.

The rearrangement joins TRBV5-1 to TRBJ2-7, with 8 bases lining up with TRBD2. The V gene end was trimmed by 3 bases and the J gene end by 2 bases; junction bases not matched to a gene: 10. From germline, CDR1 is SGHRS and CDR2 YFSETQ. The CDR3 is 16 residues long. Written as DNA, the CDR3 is TGCGCCAGCAGCTCAGAGGTAGCGGGATCAACCTACGAGCAGTACTTC. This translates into CASSSEVAGSTYEQYF. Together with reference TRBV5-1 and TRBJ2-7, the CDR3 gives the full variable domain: KAGVTQTPRYLIKTRGQQVTLSCSPISGHRSVSWYQQTPGQGLQFLFEYFSETQRNKGNFPGRFSGRQFSNSRSEMNVSTLELGDSALYLCASSSEVAGSTYEQYFGPGTRLTVT.

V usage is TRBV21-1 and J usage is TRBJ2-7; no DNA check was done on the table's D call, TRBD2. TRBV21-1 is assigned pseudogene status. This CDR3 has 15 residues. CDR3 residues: CASVWEGTRSYEQYF. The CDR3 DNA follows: TGTGCCAGCGTGTGGGAGGGGACCCGCTCCTACGAGCAGTACTTC.

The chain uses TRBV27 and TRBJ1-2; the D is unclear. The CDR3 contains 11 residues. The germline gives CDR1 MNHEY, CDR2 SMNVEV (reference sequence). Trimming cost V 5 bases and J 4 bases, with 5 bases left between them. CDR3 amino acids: CASSGRYGYTF. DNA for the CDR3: TGTGCCAGCAGTGGACGCTATGGCTACACCTTC.

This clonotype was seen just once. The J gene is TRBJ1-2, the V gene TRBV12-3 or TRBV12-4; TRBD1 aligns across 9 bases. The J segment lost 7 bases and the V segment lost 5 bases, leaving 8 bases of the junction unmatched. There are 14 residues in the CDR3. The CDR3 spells CASSTTGGGPGYTF. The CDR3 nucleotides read TGTGCCAGCAGTACGACAGGGGGGGGCCCTGGCTACACCTTC.

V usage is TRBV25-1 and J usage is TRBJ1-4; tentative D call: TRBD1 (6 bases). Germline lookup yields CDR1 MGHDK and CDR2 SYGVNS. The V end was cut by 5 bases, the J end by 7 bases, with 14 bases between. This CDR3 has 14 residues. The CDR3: CASSPGDWGEKLFF. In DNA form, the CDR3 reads TGTGCCAGCAGTCCAGGGGATTGGGGTGAAAAACTGTTTTTT.

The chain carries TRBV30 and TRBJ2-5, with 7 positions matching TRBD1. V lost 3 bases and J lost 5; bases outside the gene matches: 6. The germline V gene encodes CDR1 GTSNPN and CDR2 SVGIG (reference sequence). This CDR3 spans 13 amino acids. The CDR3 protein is CAWRGTVYETQYF. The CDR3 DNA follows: TGTGCCTGGAGGGGGACAGTTTATGAGACCCAGTACTTC.